Presented here are 19 T cell receptor beta chains from one specimen sequenced in a study of T cells in narcolepsy. Here immunoSEQ multiplex PCR was the method, and the copy in TCRdb shows in-frame clones only, minus some. Of roughly 25,000 clones listed, about four fifths are singletons. Material for sequencing was CD45RA- memory CD4+ T cells from PBMCs. These receptors all come from a human donor with narcolepsy.

This clone has only one observation. This chain uses TRBV10-2 with TRBJ1-6; D gene unclear. The germline gives CDR1 WSHSY, CDR2 SAAADI. The CDR3 sequence is 13 residues long. Deletions cut 3 bases from V and 9 bases from J, with 9 bases between. The CDR3: CASSDGLASPLHF. In DNA, the CDR3 is TGCGCCAGCAGTGATGGTTTGGCTTCACCCCTCCACTTT.

The gene calls are TRBV5-1 and TRBJ2-7; a possible D gene is TRBD1 (6 bases). This CDR3 has 13 amino acids. Trimming pared 0 bases from V and 3 bases from J, leaving 7 bases between. CDR1 and CDR2 from the germline V gene are SGHRS and YFSETQ. The DNA of the CDR3 is TGCGCCAGCAGCTTGGGGACAGTCTACGAGCAGTACTTC. As protein: CASSLGTVYEQYF.

V usage is TRBV6-5 and J usage is TRBJ1-5; D perhaps matches TRBD1 (6 bases). The V end was cut by 8 bases, the J end by 5 bases, with 19 bases between. Germline lookup yields CDR1 MNHEY and CDR2 SVGAGI. The CDR3 has 15 amino acids. CDR3 sequence: CASSPRQELYQPQHF. CDR3 DNA sequence: TGTGCCAGCTCTCCCCGACAGGAACTTTATCAGCCCCAGCATTTT.

The chain is built from TRBV7-6 and TRBJ1-1, with D maybe TRBD1 (5 bases). The CDR3 sequence is 13 residues long. CDR1 and CDR2 (germline): SGHVS, FNYEAQ. Trimming stripped 5 bases from V and 10 bases from J, with 17 bases between. CDR3 sequence: CASSPGLAGRAFF. The CDR3, as DNA: TGTGCCAGCAGCCCCGGGCTGGCAGGGAGAGCTTTCTTT.

The rearrangement links TRBV5-1 to TRBJ2-5, with 9 bases lining up with TRBD1. TRBJ2-7 explains the end of the DNA better; the J call may be wrong. CDR1 and CDR2 from the germline V gene are SGHRS and YFSETQ. CDR3 length: 16 amino acids. DNA of the CDR3: TGCGCCAGCACCCCCGGAACAGGGGGCTTCTCCTACGAGCAGTACTTC. This gives the protein CASTPGTGGFSYEQYF.

The chain carries TRBV28 and TRBJ2-7; D is ambiguous. Germline V gives CDR1 MDHEN, CDR2 SYDVKM. V was shortened by 7 bases and J by 1 base, with 20 bases between the two germline ends. This CDR3 is 16 amino acids long. CDR3 DNA sequence: TGTGCCAGCAATGAGCAGGCAGGCGCGTTGTCCTACGAGCAGTACTTC. This sequence encodes CASNEQAGALSYEQYF.

This rearrangement joins TRBV18 to TRBJ2-5, with 10 bases matching TRBD2. Losses at the gene ends were 2 bases for V and 4 bases for J; bases not matched to a gene: 1. The CDR3 covers 14 residues. The germline CDR1 and CDR2 sequences are KGHSH and LQKENI. The CDR3 DNA follows: TGTGCCAGCTCACCATCTAGCGGGAGAGAGACCCAGTACTTC. Protein: CASSPSSGRETQYF.

The chain joins TRBV6-1 to TRBJ1-2; D remains ambiguous. This CDR3 region has 11 residues. The V end was cut by 4 bases, the J end by 10 bases, with 10 bases between. The germline CDR1 and CDR2 sequences are MNHNS and SASEGT. CDR3 DNA: TGTGCCAGCAGTGTAGTAAGGGCCTACACCTTC. This gives the protein CASSVVRAYTF.

The rearrangement uses TRBV29-1 and TRBJ2-5, with 9 bases identical to TRBD1. Germline V gene data show CDR1 as SQVTM and CDR2 as ANQGSEA. The CDR3 loop spans 12 amino acids. V shed 7 bases, J shed 5 bases, and the junction held 5 bases outside the gene matches. CDR3 in DNA: TGCAGCGCAGGACAGGGGATGGAGACCCAGTACTTC. This gives the protein CSAGQGMETQYF.

This clone was detected a few times. This chain joins TRBV19 and TRBJ1-2; 9 bases fit TRBD1. CDR1 is LNHDA and CDR2 is SQIVND in the germline V gene (reference sequence). CDR3 length equals 13 residues. The ends lost 7 bases at V and 6 bases at J; junction bases unmatched: 6. The CDR3 DNA reads as TGTGCCAGTACCCGAGGACAGGGGAATGGCTACACCTTC. Its translation: CASTRGQGNGYTF.

V gene TRBV6-5 combines with J gene TRBJ2-7, with D perhaps matching TRBD1 (6 bases). The germline gives CDR1 MNHEY, CDR2 SVGAGI. CDR3 length equals 11 residues. V gave up 11 bases and J gave up 1 base, with 9 bases separating them. CDR3 in DNA: TGTGCCGCAGGGGTTTCCTACGAGCAGTACTTC. Its protein is CAAGVSYEQYF.

The chain recombines TRBV19 with TRBJ2-2; the match to TRBD2 covers 8 bases. V lost 1 base and J lost 3; bases outside the gene matches: 4. In germline, CDR1 is LNHDA, CDR2 SQIVND (reference sequence). The CDR3 totals 16 residues. This chain's CDR3 is CASSIGGGRYTGELFF. In DNA, the CDR3 is TGTGCCAGTAGTATAGGCGGCGGGAGGTACACCGGGGAGCTGTTTTTT.

The genes are TRBV5-1 and TRBJ1-4; D possibly corresponds to TRBD1 (5 bases). V lost 3 bases to trimming and J lost 8 bases, with 14 bases between them. Germline V gene sequence: CDR1 SGHRS, CDR2 YFSETQ. This CDR3 comprises 14 residues. The CDR3 DNA reads TGCGCCAGCAGCTACCGGGACCGCTCGGAAAAACTGTTTTTT. It encodes CASSYRDRSEKLFF.

In this sample, this clone turned up a few times. This rearrangement joins TRBV5-4 to TRBJ2-1, with D perhaps TRBD2 (5 bases). This CDR3 is built from 16 residues. Trimming stripped 5 bases from V and 0 bases from J, with 15 bases between. Germline CDR1 reads SGHNT; CDR2 reads YYREEE (reference sequence). CDR3 in DNA: TGTGCCAGCAGTAACGCGAGAGGGCGCTCCTACAATGAGCAGTTCTTC. Its protein product is CASSNARGRSYNEQFF.

The chain is built from TRBV4-1 and TRBJ2-1; D not resolved. Trimming shortened V by 0 bases and J by 9 bases, and 6 bases separated the two germline ends. CDR3 length equals 12 residues. CDR1 MGHRA and CDR2 YSYEKL come from the germline V gene. CDR3 amino acids: CASSQDVGEQFF. CDR3 sequence (DNA): TGCGCCAGCAGCCAAGATGTCGGTGAGCAGTTCTTC.

The rearrangement joins TRBV5-4 to TRBJ1-5; 7 bases fit TRBD1. V dropped 4 bases and J dropped 9; count of bases not matched to a gene: 7. CDR1 and CDR2 from the germline V gene are SGHNT and YYREEE (reference sequence). CDR3 length: 13 amino acids. The CDR3 region has the DNA TGTGCCAGCAGCGGGACAGTTGGTGGGCCCCAGCATTTT. Translation: CASSGTVGGPQHF. The variable domain in full, completed from reference TRBV5-4 and TRBJ1-5, reads ETGVTQSPTHLIKTRGQQVTLRCSSQSGHNTVSWYQQALGQGPQFIFQYYREEENGRGNFPPRFSGLQFPNYSSELNVNALELDDSALYLCASSGTVGGPQHFGDGTRLSIL.

The J gene is TRBJ2-1, the V gene TRBV10-2; 13 nucleotides align to TRBD2. The V and J ends lost 7 bases and 9 bases, in that order; junction bases with no gene match: 3. CDR3 length equals 13 residues. CDR1 WSHSY and CDR2 SAAADI come from the germline V gene. The CDR3: CASIGLAGVEQFF. In DNA form, the CDR3 reads TGCGCCAGCATTGGACTAGCGGGAGTTGAGCAGTTCTTC.

The V call is TRBV12-2, the J call TRBJ2-5; the tabulated D call, TRBD2, remains unverified against the DNA. TRBV12-2 is termed a pseudogene. CDR3 length equals 18 residues. CDR3 sequence (DNA): TGTGCAAGTCGCTTAGGGAGGACTAGCGGGTTGGCTAGTGAGACCCAGTACTTC. Translated: CASRLGRTSGLASETQYF.

The chain is built from TRBV27 and TRBJ2-1; TRBD2 matches 11 bases. CDR3 length: 16 residues. Trimming at V came to 5 bases and at J to 8 bases, leaving 11 bases not matched to a gene. The germline CDR1 and CDR2 sequences are MNHEY and SMNVEV (reference sequence). CDR3 protein: CASSRHRTSGLDEQFF. The CDR3, as DNA: TGTGCCAGCAGTAGACACAGGACTAGCGGGTTGGATGAGCAGTTCTTC.